The 12 T cell receptor beta chains given below trace back to one sample, sequenced in a study of cytotoxic CD8 clonotypes in ibrutinib-treated CLL. Assay used: immunoSEQ multiplex PCR; TCRdb lists only in-frame clones, some missing. Here the sample spans approximately 170,000 clones, approximately 91% being singletons. This specimen was PBMCs, taken at disease progression, from a patient treated with ibrutinib. These receptors originate from a human donor with chronic lymphocytic leukemia.

The chain joins TRBV27 to TRBJ2-1, with TRBD1 matching over 9 bases. This CDR3 contains 15 residues. Germline loops: CDR1 MNHEY, CDR2 SMNVEV (reference sequence). Losses at the gene ends were 6 bases for V and 0 bases for J; bases not matched to a gene: 3. CDR3 amino acids: CASRPTGGSYNEQFF. The CDR3 coding sequence is TGTGCCAGCAGACCGACAGGGGGCTCCTACAATGAGCAGTTCTTC.

The CDR3 spells CASSIAEFSYEQYF. The DNA of the CDR3 is TGTGCCAGTAGTATAGCTGAATTCTCCTACGAGCAGTACTTC. The rearrangement links TRBV19 to TRBJ2-7; D gene uncertain. V was pared by 1 base and J by 0 bases, with 7 bases between. The CDR3 covers 14 residues. The germline V gene encodes CDR1 LNHDA and CDR2 SQIVND (reference sequence).

The V gene is TRBV7-7, the J gene TRBJ2-1; TRBD2 matches 7 bases. Germline V gene sequence: CDR1 SSHAT, CDR2 FNYEAQ (reference sequence). CDR3 length equals 12 residues. In DNA form, the CDR3 reads TGTGCTAGCGGGCGAAACGACAATGAGCAGTTCTTC. Protein: CASGRNDNEQFF.

The chain couples TRBV10-3 to TRBJ2-1; D call uncertain. Deletions cut 4 bases from V and 8 bases from J, with 12 bases between. This CDR3 contains 13 residues. Per the germline V gene, CDR1 is ENHRY and CDR2 is SYGVKD. Here the CDR3 reads CAISASSTDEQFF. The CDR3 DNA reads TGTGCCATCAGTGCCTCAAGCACGGATGAGCAGTTCTTC.

The CDR3 sequence: CASSLIRTGNNEQFF. The CDR3 DNA follows: TGTGCCAGCAGCTTAATTCGGACAGGAAACAATGAGCAGTTCTTC. The rearrangement links TRBV7-3 to TRBJ2-1; the match to TRBD1 covers 7 bases. The CDR3 loop spans 15 amino acids. V shed 1 base, J shed 5 bases, and the junction held 5 bases outside the gene matches. CDR1 and CDR2 (germline): SGHTA, FQGTGA.

CDR3 sequence (DNA): TGTGCCAGCAGTGTAAACAGGGGTGGCACCGGGGAGCTGTTTTTT. Translated, it gives CASSVNRGGTGELFF. This sequence joins TRBV14 and TRBJ2-2; TRBD1 matches 7 bases. The trim removed 6 bases at V and 4 bases at J, leaving 8 bases unmatched. CDR1 is SGHDN and CDR2 is FVKESK in the germline V gene. The CDR3 is 15 amino acids. The variable domain in full, with the rest retrieved from reference TRBV14 and TRBJ2-2, is EAGVTQFPSHSVIEKGQTVTLRCDPISGHDNLYWYRRVMGKEIKFLLHFVKESKQDESGMPNNRFLAERTGGTYSTLKVQPAELEDSGVYFCASSVNRGGTGELFFGEGSRLTVL.

In its sample, this clone was seen once. The CDR3 nucleotides are TGTGCCAGCAGACTTGACAGGGGCACTGAAGCTTTCTTT. This sequence encodes CASRLDRGTEAFF. The rearrangement links TRBV6-5 to TRBJ1-1, with TRBD1 identical over 8 bases. This CDR3 has 13 amino acids. Looked up from germline, CDR1 is MNHEY and CDR2 is SVGAGI. V trimming: 6 bases; J trimming: 4 bases; junction bases outside the gene matches: 4.

The rearrangement joins TRBV28 to TRBJ2-7; D unclear. The CDR3 spans 15 residues. CDR1 and CDR2 (germline): MDHEN, SYDVKM. Trimming removed 6 bases from V and 1 base from J, with 16 bases in between. This CDR3 reads CASSPTGVISYEQYF. CDR3 nucleotide sequence: TGTGCCAGCAGCCCAACCGGAGTGATTTCCTACGAGCAGTACTTC.

The V call is TRBV27, the J call TRBJ1-1, with D hard to call. V gave up 1 base and J gave up 1 base, with 7 bases separating them. The CDR3 is 14 amino acids. The germline V gene has CDR1 MNHEY and CDR2 SMNVEV (reference sequence). The CDR3 nucleotides read TGTGCCAGCAGTTTATTCGGCGGGAACACTGAAGCTTTCTTT. Translated: CASSLFGGNTEAFF.

V is TRBV21-1 and J is TRBJ1-1; the table's D call, TRBD1, was not checked against the DNA. TRBV21-1 is termed a pseudogene. The CDR3 contains 14 residues. The CDR3 coding sequence is TGTGCCAGCAGCAAATCGGGGACACCCTATGGAGCTTTCTTT. Translation: CASSKSGTPYGAFF.

This chain joins TRBV5-1 and TRBJ2-3; TRBD1 is a possible D gene (5 bases). The CDR3 spans 14 residues. Per the germline V gene, CDR1 is SGHRS and CDR2 is YFSETQ. V was trimmed by 0 bases and J by 2 bases, leaving 7 bases between them. The DNA of the CDR3 is TGCGCCAGCAGCTTGGGACAGATCACAGATACGCAGTATTTT. Translation: CASSLGQITDTQYF. Full variable domain (missing parts from reference TRBV5-1 and TRBJ2-3): KAGVTQTPRYLIKTRGQQVTLSCSPISGHRSVSWYQQTPGQGLQFLFEYFSETQRNKGNFPGRFSGRQFSNSRSEMNVSTLELGDSALYLCASSLGQITDTQYFGPGTRLTVL.

The V and J genes are TRBV15 and TRBJ2-7; D not certain. CDR1 is LNHNV, CDR2 YYDKDF, per germline (reference sequence). Trimming pared 0 bases from V and 1 base from J, leaving 10 bases between. This CDR3 has 15 residues. The CDR3 reads CATSRDRTSSYEQYF. CDR3 DNA: TGTGCCACCAGCAGAGACCGGACCTCTTCCTACGAGCAGTACTTC.